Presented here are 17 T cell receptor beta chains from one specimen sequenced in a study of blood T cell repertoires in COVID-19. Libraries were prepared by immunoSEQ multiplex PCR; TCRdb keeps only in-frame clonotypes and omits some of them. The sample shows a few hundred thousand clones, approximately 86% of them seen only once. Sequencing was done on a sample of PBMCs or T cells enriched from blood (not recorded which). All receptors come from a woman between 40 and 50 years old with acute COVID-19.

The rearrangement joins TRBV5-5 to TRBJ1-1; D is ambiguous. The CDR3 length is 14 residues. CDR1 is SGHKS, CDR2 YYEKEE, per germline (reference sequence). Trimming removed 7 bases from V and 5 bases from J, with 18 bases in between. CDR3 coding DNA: TGTGCCAGCCGACCGGGGTTGTCGCGAACTGAAGCTTTCTTT. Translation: CASRPGLSRTEAFF.

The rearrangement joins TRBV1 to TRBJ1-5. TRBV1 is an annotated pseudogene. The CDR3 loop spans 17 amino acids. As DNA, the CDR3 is TGCACCAGCAGCCAAGGTTCGGGGAGTAGGGAAAATCAGCCCCAGCATTTT. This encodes CTSSQGSGSRENQPQHF.

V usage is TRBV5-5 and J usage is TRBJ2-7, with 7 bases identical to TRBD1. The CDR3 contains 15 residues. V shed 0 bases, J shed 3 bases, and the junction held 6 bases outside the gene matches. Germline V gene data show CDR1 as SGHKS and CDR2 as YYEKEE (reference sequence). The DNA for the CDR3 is TGTGCCAGCAGCTTGGCTCTCAGGGGGTACTACGAGCAGTACTTC. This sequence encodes CASSLALRGYYEQYF. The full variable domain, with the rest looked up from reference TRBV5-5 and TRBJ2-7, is DAGVTQSPTHLIKTRGQQVTLRCSPISGHKSVSWYQQVLGQGPQFIFQYYEKEERGRGNFPDRFSARQFPNYSSELNVNALLLGDSALYLCASSLALRGYYEQYFGPGTRLTVT.

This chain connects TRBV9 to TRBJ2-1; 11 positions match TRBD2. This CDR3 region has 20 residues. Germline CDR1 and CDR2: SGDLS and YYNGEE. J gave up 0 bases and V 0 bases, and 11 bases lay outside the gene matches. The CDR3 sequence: CASSVGDSGLAVLSYNEQFF. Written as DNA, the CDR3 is TGTGCCAGCAGCGTAGGGGATTCGGGACTAGCGGTCCTCTCCTACAATGAGCAGTTCTTC.

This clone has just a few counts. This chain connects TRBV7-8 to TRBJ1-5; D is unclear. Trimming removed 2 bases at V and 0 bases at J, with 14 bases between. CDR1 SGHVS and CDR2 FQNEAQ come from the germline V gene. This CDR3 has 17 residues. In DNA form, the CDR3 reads TGTGCCAGCAGCTTACCCAGAAGACTAAATAGCAATCAGCCCCAGCATTTT. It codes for CASSLPRRLNSNQPQHF.

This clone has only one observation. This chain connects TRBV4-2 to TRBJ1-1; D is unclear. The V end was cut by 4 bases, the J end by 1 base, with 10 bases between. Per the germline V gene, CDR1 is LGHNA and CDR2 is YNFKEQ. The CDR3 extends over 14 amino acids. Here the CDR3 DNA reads TGTGCCAGCAGCCCAACGTACGGGAACACTGAAGCTTTCTTT. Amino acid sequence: CASSPTYGNTEAFF.

CDR3 nucleotide sequence: TGTGCCAGCAGCTTGGGCAGGGGGAATCAGCCCCAGCATTTT. It codes for CASSLGRGNQPQHF. This chain joins TRBV5-6 and TRBJ1-5; 7 nucleotides line up with TRBD1. CDR3 size: 14 residues. J lost 4 bases, V lost 0 bases, and 1 base had no gene match. CDR1 is SGHDT, CDR2 YYEEEE, per germline.

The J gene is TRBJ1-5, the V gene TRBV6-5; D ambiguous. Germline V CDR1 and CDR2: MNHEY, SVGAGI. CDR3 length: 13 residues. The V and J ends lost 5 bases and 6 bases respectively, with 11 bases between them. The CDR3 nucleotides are TGTGCCAGCAGTCCCCCTAGAGGTCAGCCCCAGCATTTT. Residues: CASSPPRGQPQHF.

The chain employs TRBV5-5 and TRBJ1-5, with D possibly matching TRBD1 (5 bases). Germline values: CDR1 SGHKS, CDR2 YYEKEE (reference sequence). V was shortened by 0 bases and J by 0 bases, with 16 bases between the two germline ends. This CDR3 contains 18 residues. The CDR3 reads CASSLERAGPYSNQPQHF. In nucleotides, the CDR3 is TGTGCCAGCAGCTTGGAACGGGCAGGGCCCTATAGCAATCAGCCCCAGCATTTT.

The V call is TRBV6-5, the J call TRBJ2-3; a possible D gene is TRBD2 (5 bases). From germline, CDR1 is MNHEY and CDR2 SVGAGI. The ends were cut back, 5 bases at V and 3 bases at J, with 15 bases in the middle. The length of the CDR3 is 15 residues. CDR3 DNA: TGTGCCAGCAGTCCGCGGGCTACCGTGACAGATACGCAGTATTTT. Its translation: CASSPRATVTDTQYF.

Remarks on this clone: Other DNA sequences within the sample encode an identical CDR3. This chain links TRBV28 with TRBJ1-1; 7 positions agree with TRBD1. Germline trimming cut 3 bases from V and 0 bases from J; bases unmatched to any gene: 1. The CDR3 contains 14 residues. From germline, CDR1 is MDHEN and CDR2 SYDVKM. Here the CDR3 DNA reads TGTGCCAGCAGTTTGACAGGGATGAACACTGAAGCTTTCTTT. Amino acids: CASSLTGMNTEAFF.

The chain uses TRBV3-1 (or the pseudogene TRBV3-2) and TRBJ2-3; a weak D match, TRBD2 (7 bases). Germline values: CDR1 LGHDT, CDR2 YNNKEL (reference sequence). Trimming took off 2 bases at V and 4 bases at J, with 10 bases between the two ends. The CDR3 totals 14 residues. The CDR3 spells CASSQRGGPDTQYF. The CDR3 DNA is TGTGCCAGCAGCCAAAGGGGGGGTCCAGATACGCAGTATTTT.

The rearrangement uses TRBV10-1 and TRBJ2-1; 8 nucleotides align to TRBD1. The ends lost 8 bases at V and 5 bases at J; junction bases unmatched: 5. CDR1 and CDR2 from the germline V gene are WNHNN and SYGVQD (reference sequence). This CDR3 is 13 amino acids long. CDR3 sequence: CASGTGPHNEQFF. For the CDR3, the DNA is TGCGCCAGCGGGACAGGCCCCCACAATGAGCAGTTCTTC.

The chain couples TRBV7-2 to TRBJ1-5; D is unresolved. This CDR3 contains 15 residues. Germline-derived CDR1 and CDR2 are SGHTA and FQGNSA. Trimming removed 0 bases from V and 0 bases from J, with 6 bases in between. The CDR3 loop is CASSLAGVSNQPQHF. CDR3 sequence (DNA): TGTGCCAGCAGCTTAGCCGGGGTTAGCAATCAGCCCCAGCATTTT.

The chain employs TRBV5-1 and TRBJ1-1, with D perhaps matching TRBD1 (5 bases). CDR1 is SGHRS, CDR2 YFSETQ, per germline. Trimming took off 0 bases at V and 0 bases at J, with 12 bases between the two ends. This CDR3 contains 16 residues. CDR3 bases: TGCGCCAGCAGCTTGGACTCAGGGCTTATGAACACTGAAGCTTTCTTT. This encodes CASSLDSGLMNTEAFF.

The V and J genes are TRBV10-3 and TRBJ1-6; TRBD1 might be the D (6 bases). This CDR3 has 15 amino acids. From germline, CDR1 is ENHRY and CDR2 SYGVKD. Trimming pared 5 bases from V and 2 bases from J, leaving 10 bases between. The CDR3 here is CAISPTGTYNSPLHF. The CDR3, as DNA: TGTGCCATCAGTCCGACAGGCACCTATAATTCACCCCTCCACTTT.

The DNA of the CDR3 is TGTGCCAGCAGCTTTAGCGGGACCCAGGACTACGAGCAGTACTTC. Encoded protein: CASSFSGTQDYEQYF. The rearrangement links TRBV7-8 to TRBJ2-7, with TRBD2 identical over 8 bases. Germline V gene lookup returns CDR1 SGHVS and CDR2 FQNEAQ. The J segment lost 3 bases and the V segment lost 3 bases, leaving 7 bases of the junction unmatched. CDR3 length: 15 residues.